One sample yielded the 17 T cell receptor beta chains listed below, sequenced in a study of CD8 T cells in Susac syndrome. Random hexamers were used to reverse transcribe an amount of roughly 0.45 to 1 ug RNA. TCRdb redid the calling of the immunoSEQ multiplex PCR reads with MiXCR, one entry per CDR3 protein. The sample contains 150,000 or so distinct CDR3 sequences, 90% to 95% of which appear only once. The sample taken for sequencing was CD4+ T cells from PBMCs. These receptors were taken from a human donor in good health.

V usage is TRBV11-1 and J usage is TRBJ1-1; 7 bases agree with TRBD1. CDR3 length: 14 amino acids. Trimming cost V 5 bases and J 4 bases; bases outside gene matches: 7. Germline V gene data show CDR1 as SGHAT and CDR2 as FQDESV (reference sequence). This CDR3 reads CASSPDRVGTEAFF. The CDR3 bases are TGTGCCAGCAGCCCTGACAGGGTGGGCACTGAAGCTTTCTTT.

V usage is TRBV20-1 and J usage is TRBJ2-7, with 10 bases identical to TRBD2. CDR3 length: 13 residues. V lost 6 bases and J lost 4; bases outside the gene matches: 6. Germline V lookup: CDR1 DFQATT, CDR2 SNEGSKA (reference sequence). The CDR3 DNA reads as TGCAGTGCGCCGCTAGCGGGAGAATACGAGCAGTACTTC. This translates into CSAPLAGEYEQYF.

The V call is TRBV2, the J call TRBJ2-1, with D maybe TRBD2 (5 bases). Trimming shortened V by 6 bases and J by 0 bases, and 9 bases separated the two germline ends. Germline CDR1 is SNHLY and CDR2 is FYNNEI. The CDR3 is 14 residues long. In nucleotides, the CDR3 is TGTGCCAGCAGAATTGGGAGCTCCTACAATGAGCAGTTCTTC. It translates to CASRIGSSYNEQFF.

The table lists this clonotype with a few counts. This rearrangement joins TRBV7-2 to TRBJ1-6, with D tentatively TRBD1 (5 bases). V gave up 2 bases and J gave up 8 bases, with 13 bases separating them. The CDR3 is made up of 15 amino acids. Per germline, CDR1 SGHTA and CDR2 FQGNSA. In nucleotides, the CDR3 is TGTGCCAGCAGCTTACGAGGGGATGGTTATTCACCCCTCCACTTT. Translating it yields CASSLRGDGYSPLHF.

The CDR3 nucleotides read TGCAGTGCTAGTCGAGGGTGGACCACTGAAGCTTTCTTT. It translates to CSASRGWTTEAFF. The chain has TRBV20-1 and TRBJ1-1; D not certain. The CDR3 loop spans 13 amino acids. The germline V and J ends were trimmed by 3 bases and 4 bases, with 12 bases remaining between them. Germline-derived CDR1 and CDR2 are DFQATT and SNEGSKA (reference sequence).

This clonotype was counted a single time. V and J are TRBV4-1 and TRBJ1-4; D unresolved. Trimming stripped 4 bases from V and 7 bases from J, with 19 bases between. CDR3 length: 16 amino acids. From germline, CDR1 is MGHRA and CDR2 YSYEKL. The CDR3 reads CASSLRAREPGEKLFF. The CDR3 coding sequence is TGCGCCAGCAGCCTCAGAGCTCGAGAGCCTGGTGAAAAACTGTTTTTT.

The rearrangement uses TRBV5-1 and TRBJ2-5; D is perhaps TRBD1 (5 bases). V gave up 4 bases and J gave up 1 base, with 14 bases separating them. Germline assignment: CDR1 SGHRS and CDR2 YFSETQ. The CDR3 runs to 15 residues. The CDR3 DNA reads as TGCGCCAGCAGCCTTTTGACAGCTAGCCAAGAGACCCAGTACTTC. It encodes CASSLLTASQETQYF.

The chain recombines TRBV5-1 with TRBJ2-2; no clear D gene. CDR3 length equals 13 residues. Trimming stripped 2 bases from V and 6 bases from J, with 8 bases between. Germline lookup yields CDR1 SGHRS and CDR2 YFSETQ. The CDR3 loop reads CASSFNGAGELFF. The CDR3 bases are TGCGCCAGCAGCTTCAATGGGGCCGGGGAGCTGTTTTTT.

The chain joins TRBV5-6 to TRBJ1-2; D remains unclear. The CDR3 runs to 14 residues. Looked up from germline, CDR1 is SGHDT and CDR2 is YYEEEE. Between the trimmed V and J ends, which lost 4 bases and 12 bases, there was a span of 22 bases. CDR3 region: CASSPTLAVSGNTF. In DNA, the CDR3 is TGTGCCAGCAGCCCAACCCTGGCGGTCTCGGGGAACACCTTC.

This chain joins TRBV29-1 and TRBJ1-1; D gene ambiguous. V dropped 8 bases and J dropped 2 bases, with 15 bases sitting between them. Germline assignment: CDR1 SQVTM and CDR2 ANQGSEA. There are 13 residues in the CDR3. This CDR3 reads CSFGEGHNTEAFF. The CDR3 DNA is TGCAGCTTCGGAGAGGGCCACAACACTGAAGCTTTCTTT. Complete variable domain (other parts from reference TRBV29-1 and TRBJ1-1): SAVISQKPSRDICQRGTSLTIQCQVDSQVTMMFWYRQQPGQSLTLIATANQGSEATYESGFVIDKFPISRPNLTFSTLTVSNMSPEDSSIYLCSFGEGHNTEAFFGQGTRLTVV.

Concerning this clonotype: One end of the junction varies from germline; a read error may be responsible. The chain carries TRBV29-1 and TRBJ1-2; perhaps TRBD1 as D (6 bases). The CDR3 is 12 amino acids. Germline CDR1 is SQVTM and CDR2 is ANQGSEA. This chain's CDR3 is CSVEAGGWGYTF. DNA of the CDR3: TGCAGCGTAGAAGCGGGGGGCTGGGGCTACACCTTC.

This CDR3 is CSVWDRQGGGYTF. CDR3 nucleotides: TGCAGCGTTTGGGATCGACAGGGGGGAGGCTACACCTTC. The genes are TRBV29-1 and TRBJ1-2; TRBD1 matches at 9 bases. The V and J ends lost 5 bases and 8 bases, in that order; junction bases with no gene match: 9. The CDR3 totals 13 residues. Germline V lookup: CDR1 SQVTM, CDR2 ANQGSEA.

The rearrangement links TRBV13 to TRBJ1-1; D unresolved. V was pared by 5 bases and J by 6 bases, with 16 bases between. The CDR3 covers 14 residues. Germline assignment: CDR1 PRHDT and CDR2 FYEKMQ (reference sequence). CDR3 sequence reads: CASSRGRPLPEAFF. CDR3 DNA: TGTGCCAGCAGCCGCGGGCGCCCGCTCCCTGAAGCTTTCTTT.

J is TRBJ1-1 and V is TRBV3-1; 10 nucleotides agree with TRBD1. V lost 1 base, J lost 1 base, and 3 bases stayed unmatched. This CDR3 contains 16 residues. Germline CDR1 LGHDT, CDR2 YNNKEL (reference sequence). Here the CDR3 DNA reads TGTGCCAGCAGCCAAGTATGGACAGGGGGGAACACTGAAGCTTTCTTT. As protein: CASSQVWTGGNTEAFF.

The chain recombines TRBV7-9 with TRBJ2-3, with 11 bases lining up with TRBD2. Germline V lookup: CDR1 SEHNR, CDR2 FQNEAQ (reference sequence). V lost 2 bases, J lost 0 bases, and 4 bases stayed unmatched. The CDR3 is 17 amino acids. CDR3 protein: CASSLLAGGPSTDTQYF. The CDR3 nucleotides read TGTGCCAGCAGCTTATTAGCGGGGGGGCCTAGCACAGATACGCAGTATTTT.

The chain couples TRBV9 to TRBJ2-5; tentatively, D is TRBD1 (6 bases). The V end was cut by 3 bases, the J end by 5 bases, with 14 bases between. This CDR3 contains 14 residues. Germline CDR1 is SGDLS and CDR2 is YYNGEE. In DNA, the CDR3 is TGTGCCAGCAGCGGAGGGACAAGGGGGGAGACCCAGTACTTC. Its protein product is CASSGGTRGETQYF.

This chain links TRBV7-9 with TRBJ2-7, with 7 bases fitting TRBD2. The ends lost 5 bases at V and 7 bases at J; junction bases unmatched: 11. Germline assignment: CDR1 SEHNR and CDR2 FQNEAQ (reference sequence). The CDR3 has 14 amino acids. CDR3 residues: CASSRGLGEGEQYF. DNA of the CDR3: TGTGCCAGCAGCCGGGGCCTAGGGGAGGGGGAGCAGTACTTC.